A single sample gave rise to the 17 T cell receptor beta chains below, sequenced in a study of T cell responses to AZD1222 COVID-19 vaccine. Libraries were prepared by immunoSEQ multiplex PCR; TCRdb keeps only in-frame clonotypes and omits some of them. The top ten hold about 9.4% of the sample, which has 150,000 to 200,000 clones, approximately 92% seen once. Sequences were derived from peripheral blood, sampled on day 0 of AZD1222 vaccination. These receptors were taken from an adult in good health.

J is TRBJ1-1 and V is TRBV18; 8 bases fit TRBD1. Germline V lookup: CDR1 KGHSH, CDR2 LQKENI. The CDR3 contains 17 residues. V dropped 5 bases and J dropped 1; count of bases not matched to a gene: 12. CDR3 sequence: CASSSQGARVGNTEAFF. The CDR3 bases are TGTGCCAGCTCATCTCAGGGGGCGAGGGTCGGGAACACTGAAGCTTTCTTT.

This chain uses TRBV27 with TRBJ2-1; D may be TRBD1 (5 bases). Germline V lookup: CDR1 MNHEY, CDR2 SMNVEV (reference sequence). Trimming removed 5 bases from V and 8 bases from J, with 16 bases in between. This CDR3 is 14 amino acids long. The CDR3 here is CASSGAIIPYEQFF. In nucleotides, the CDR3 is TGTGCCAGCAGTGGGGCCATTATCCCGTATGAGCAGTTCTTC.

The J gene is TRBJ1-1, the V gene TRBV5-6; perhaps TRBD1 as D (5 bases). The CDR3 length is 14 residues. Germline V gives CDR1 SGHDT, CDR2 YYEEEE. Trimming shortened V by 2 bases and J by 4 bases, and 12 bases separated the two germline ends. The CDR3 protein is CASSFQGVSTEAFF. The CDR3 coding sequence is TGTGCCAGCAGCTTTCAGGGTGTGAGCACTGAAGCTTTCTTT.

The CDR3 is CASSPFTEPGEQFF. CDR3 DNA: TGTGCCAGCAGCCCATTTACCGAGCCCGGGGAGCAGTTCTTC. V and J are TRBV5-5 and TRBJ2-1; no clear D. Between the trimmed V and J ends, which lost 4 bases and 10 bases, there was a span of 18 bases. Germline CDR1 is SGHKS and CDR2 is YYEKEE (reference sequence). CDR3 length: 14 amino acids.

The chain combines TRBV7-2 with TRBJ1-6; unclear D gene. Trimming took 5 bases from V and 10 from J, leaving 15 bases between them. The CDR3 runs to 14 residues. CDR1 is SGHTA, CDR2 FQGNSA, per germline. In DNA, the CDR3 is TGTGCCAGCAGCCCCCAGAGTGTGGGGTCACCCCTCCACTTT. Residues: CASSPQSVGSPLHF.

The chain carries TRBV5-1 and TRBJ2-2; 11 nucleotides line up with TRBD2. The CDR3 has 15 amino acids. The V gene's germline CDR1 is SGHRS and CDR2 YFSETQ. The trim removed 0 bases at V and 10 bases at J, leaving 5 bases unmatched. CDR3 in DNA: TGCGCCAGCAGCTTGGCTAGCGGGAGGCCGGTGGAGCTGTTTTTT. Protein sequence: CASSLASGRPVELFF.

The gene calls are TRBV28 and TRBJ2-1; 7 positions agree with TRBD2. Germline assignment: CDR1 MDHEN and CDR2 SYDVKM. The CDR3 is 15 residues long. The J segment lost 1 base and the V segment lost 3 bases, leaving 3 bases of the junction unmatched. CDR3 nucleotides: TGTGCCAGCAGTTTGGGGGGGATTTCCTACAATGAGCAGTTCTTC. Translated: CASSLGGISYNEQFF.

The genes are TRBV11-2 and TRBJ2-7; D may be TRBD2 (5 bases). This CDR3 spans 15 amino acids. Germline V gene data show CDR1 as SGHAT and CDR2 as FQNNGV. Between the trimmed V and J ends, which lost 0 bases and 5 bases, there was a span of 14 bases. CDR3 amino acids: CASSLDQLVSHEQYF. Here the CDR3 DNA reads TGTGCCAGCAGCTTAGATCAACTAGTCAGCCACGAGCAGTACTTC.

The rearrangement joins TRBV15 to TRBJ1-4, with 7 bases matching TRBD1. CDR1 and CDR2 (germline): LNHNV, YYDKDF (reference sequence). The trim removed 2 bases at V and 10 bases at J, leaving 10 bases unmatched. There are 15 residues in the CDR3. CDR3 protein: CATSRPGTAPGKLFF. The CDR3 nucleotides are TGTGCCACCAGCAGACCCGGGACAGCCCCAGGAAAACTGTTTTTT.

This clone was recorded once. This chain connects TRBV7-2 to TRBJ2-5; D not certain. This CDR3 has 13 residues. Germline V gives CDR1 SGHTA, CDR2 FQGNSA. Trimming pared 3 bases from V and 2 bases from J, leaving 7 bases between. CDR3 residues: CASSFYLQETQYF. CDR3 DNA: TGTGCCAGCAGCTTTTACCTACAAGAGACCCAGTACTTC.

The chain carries TRBV23-1 and TRBJ2-2; TRBD1 aligns across 8 bases. TRBV23-1 counts as an open reading frame of uncertain function. The CDR3 contains 16 residues. J lost 6 bases, V lost 2 bases, and 8 bases had no gene match. In nucleotides, the CDR3 is TGCGCCAGCAGTCAAATCTCCAGGGGGCCATCCGGGGAGCTGTTTTTT. Amino acids: CASSQISRGPSGELFF.

V gene TRBV9 combines with J gene TRBJ2-2; D remains unclear. V was pared by 0 bases and J by 5 bases, with 8 bases between. The CDR3 spans 14 residues. CDR1 and CDR2 from the germline V gene are SGDLS and YYNGEE. Here the CDR3 reads CASSVDLGTGELFF. The CDR3 nucleotides read TGTGCCAGCAGCGTAGATCTTGGGACCGGGGAGCTGTTTTTT.

This clone was seen a handful of times. The chain uses TRBV16 and TRBJ1-2, with D uncertain. Trimming removed 5 bases at V and 8 bases at J, with 18 bases between. Per germline, CDR1 KGHSY and CDR2 FQNENV. The CDR3 is 14 amino acids. CDR3 in DNA: TGTGCCAGCAGCACCCCCGGGCTATTCTGGGGCTACACCTTC. Amino acid sequence: CASSTPGLFWGYTF. Full variable domain (remainder filled in from reference TRBV16 and TRBJ1-2): GEEVAQTPKHLVRGEGQKAKLYCAPIKGHSYVFWYQQVLKNEFKFLISFQNENVFDETGMPKERFSAKCLPNSPCSLEIQATKLEDSAVYFCASSTPGLFWGYTFGSGTRLTVV.

V usage is TRBV9 and J usage is TRBJ1-2, with 7 bases matching TRBD1. CDR3 size: 12 residues. The germline gives CDR1 SGDLS, CDR2 YYNGEE. The junction had 4 bases not matched to a gene; V was cut back by 3 bases and J by 8 bases. The CDR3 reads CASSARGGGYTF. The CDR3 DNA follows: TGTGCCAGCAGCGCCAGGGGGGGAGGCTACACCTTC.

The chain employs TRBV5-1 and TRBJ2-7; tentative D call: TRBD2 (8 bases). V was cut by 4 bases and J by 2 bases, with 22 bases left in between. The CDR3 runs to 17 residues. The V gene's germline CDR1 is SGHRS and CDR2 YFSETQ. The CDR3 DNA reads as TGCGCCAGCAGCCTAACAGGGGAGCGGGGGCTCCCCTACGAGCAGTACTTC. Translating it yields CASSLTGERGLPYEQYF.

The V call is TRBV7-2, the J call TRBJ1-5; maybe TRBD1 (6 bases). Germline V gene sequence: CDR1 SGHTA, CDR2 FQGNSA. The CDR3 consists of 15 residues. V dropped 1 base and J dropped 0 bases, with 7 bases sitting between them. This chain's CDR3 is CASSLVGGSNQPQHF. CDR3 DNA: TGTGCCAGCAGCTTAGTAGGGGGTAGCAATCAGCCCCAGCATTTT.

Turning to this clone: The same CDR3 arises from other DNA sequences in this sample as well. This chain connects TRBV7-9 to TRBJ1-2; D gene ambiguous. The CDR3 loop spans 13 amino acids. V was shortened by 1 base and J by 8 bases, with 11 bases between the two germline ends. CDR1 SEHNR and CDR2 FQNEAQ come from the germline V gene (reference sequence). CDR3 sequence (DNA): TGTGCCAGCAGCTTAGGGGAGCTCAGGGGCTACACCTTC. The encoded protein is CASSLGELRGYTF.